Shown below are 13 T cell receptor beta chains from a single sample sequenced in a study of early T cells in non-severe SARS-CoV-2 infection. Using its own MiXCR run on the 5' RACE reads, TCRdb lists one record per CDR3 protein. The sample gives 55,000 to 80,000 distinct CDR3 sequences, approximately 10% of which show up once; 3.5% to 4% is in the top ten. The sample taken for sequencing was whole blood. The receptor set was obtained from an adult who was a healthcare worker with PCR-confirmed SARS-CoV-2 infection or an uninfected control (not recorded which).

This clonotype was detected many times. The chain employs TRBV7-9 and TRBJ2-1, with D tentatively TRBD2 (5 bases). Germline CDR1 SEHNR, CDR2 FQNEAQ (reference sequence). The V gene lost 1 base and the J gene lost 2 bases, with 9 bases spanning the gap. This CDR3 region has 15 residues. CDR3 coding DNA: TGTGCCAGCAGCTTAGTCGGGGAAGCCTACAATGAGCAGTTCTTC. Its protein is CASSLVGEAYNEQFF.

This clonotype was detected only once. CDR3 region: CATSDRGGADEQFF. The CDR3 DNA reads TGTGCCACCAGTGACCGTGGGGGGGCCGATGAGCAGTTCTTC. The V and J genes are TRBV24-1 and TRBJ2-1, with D perhaps matching TRBD2 (7 bases). Germline-derived CDR1 and CDR2 are KGHDR and SFDVKD. This CDR3 comprises 14 residues. Trimming removed 4 bases at V and 8 bases at J, with 14 bases between.

The count of this clonotype is one. V usage is TRBV5-5 and J usage is TRBJ2-7, with D perhaps given as TRBD1 or TRBD2 (5 bases each). Germline V gene data show CDR1 as SGHKS and CDR2 as YYEKEE (reference sequence). The length of the CDR3 is 13 residues. V was cut by 3 bases and J by 6 bases, with 13 bases left in between. The CDR3 region is CASSWDGTLEQYF. CDR3 bases: TGTGCCAGCAGCTGGGACGGGACCCTCGAGCAGTACTTC.

The genes are TRBV29-1 and TRBJ2-1, with a tentative D call TRBD2 (6 bases). V shed 4 bases and J shed 12 bases, with 13 bases lying between them. There are 11 residues in the CDR3. Germline V gene lookup returns CDR1 SQVTM and CDR2 ANQGSEA. The DNA for the CDR3 is TGCAGCGTTGGGCGGGACGTCCGGCAGTTCTTC. Its protein product is CSVGRDVRQFF.

This clonotype has a handful of counts. The CDR3 DNA sequence: TGTGCCAGCAGCCAAGGGAGGACGAACACCGGGGAGCTGTTTTTT. Amino acid sequence: CASSQGRTNTGELFF. The chain is built from TRBV3-2 and TRBJ2-2; the table assigns TRBD2, which was not confirmed against the DNA. TRBV3-2 is an annotated pseudogene. The CDR3 consists of 15 residues.

This clonotype showed up many times. V gene TRBV18 combines with J gene TRBJ2-1, with TRBD2 matching 10 bases. The CDR3 totals 16 residues. Germline V lookup: CDR1 KGHSH, CDR2 LQKENI. Trimming took 3 bases from V and 2 from J; bases not matched to a gene: 4. The CDR3 sequence is CASSPPGLATYNEQFF. DNA of the CDR3: TGTGCCAGCTCACCTCCGGGACTAGCGACCTACAATGAGCAGTTCTTC.

The chain carries TRBV29-1 and TRBJ1-2; 9 positions match TRBD1. This CDR3 spans 15 amino acids. Germline loops: CDR1 SQVTM, CDR2 ANQGSEA. The J segment lost 4 bases and the V segment lost 6 bases, leaving 12 bases of the junction unmatched. CDR3 protein: CSVERDRQGGYGYTF. The CDR3 DNA reads TGCAGCGTGGAACGGGATAGACAGGGGGGCTATGGCTACACCTTC.

In its sample, this clonotype was seen many times. The chain is built from TRBV30 and TRBJ1-4; D remains ambiguous. V lost 4 bases and J lost 0, with 12 bases in between. The CDR3 has 15 amino acids. Germline CDR1 and CDR2: GTSNPN and SVGIG (reference sequence). In DNA form, the CDR3 reads TGTGCCTGGAATAAGATGAGTGCAACTAATGAAAAACTGTTTTTT. It codes for CAWNKMSATNEKLFF.

This clonotype has at least ten counts. The genes are TRBV3-1 and TRBJ1-2, with 7 positions matching TRBD1. The CDR3 length is 13 residues. CDR1 LGHDT and CDR2 YNNKEL come from the germline V gene (reference sequence). Trimming cost V 3 bases and J 6 bases; bases outside gene matches: 4. The CDR3 DNA follows: TGTGCCAGCAGCCAGGGGACAGTAAATGGCTACACCTTC. The encoded protein is CASSQGTVNGYTF.

The table lists this clonotype with a few counts. The J gene is TRBJ2-7, the V gene TRBV5-1; no reliable D call. The CDR3 has 14 amino acids. Germline-derived CDR1 and CDR2 are SGHRS and YFSETQ. Trimming cost V 0 bases and J 5 bases, with 12 bases left between them. CDR3 residues: CASSLDRTDHEQYF. The CDR3 DNA reads as TGCGCCAGCAGCTTGGACCGGACGGACCACGAGCAGTACTTC. Supplemented by reference TRBV5-1 and TRBJ2-7, the full variable domain reads KAGVTQTPRYLIKTRGQQVTLSCSPISGHRSVSWYQQTPGQGLQFLFEYFSETQRNKGNFPGRFSGRQFSNSRSEMNVSTLELGDSALYLCASSLDRTDHEQYFGPGTRLTVT.

This clonotype was seen repeatedly, ten times or more. The rearrangement links TRBV7-3 to TRBJ2-5; TRBD2 aligns across 9 bases. The trim removed 3 bases at V and 5 bases at J, leaving 7 bases unmatched. This CDR3 comprises 15 residues. Germline assignment: CDR1 SGHTA and CDR2 FQGTGA. The CDR3 bases are TGTGCCAGCAGCTTCTCCGCGGGGGGGCGGGAGACCCAGTACTTC. It codes for CASSFSAGGRETQYF.

In its sample, this clonotype was seen a few times. The chain uses TRBV7-2 and TRBJ1-1; no reliable D call. This CDR3 spans 15 amino acids. Trimming left V 1 base short and J 2 bases short, with 11 bases between. In germline, CDR1 is SGHTA, CDR2 FQGNSA. CDR3 DNA: TGTGCCAGCAGCTTAGTTGTGTATTTAAACACTGAAGCTTTCTTT. Residues: CASSLVVYLNTEAFF.

Many counts were recorded for this clonotype. This sequence joins TRBV20-1 and TRBJ2-2; 11 positions match TRBD2. The germline V gene has CDR1 DFQATT and CDR2 SNEGSKA (reference sequence). The ends lost 0 bases at V and 7 bases at J; junction bases unmatched: 7. The CDR3 spans 16 residues. The CDR3 here is CSAREASGRSGGELFF. The CDR3 nucleotides are TGCAGTGCTAGAGAGGCTAGCGGGAGGTCCGGCGGGGAGCTGTTTTTT.